These 14 T cell receptor beta chains originate from one sample sequenced in a study of shared clonotypes between healthy human individuals. Assay used: immunoSEQ multiplex PCR; TCRdb lists only in-frame clones, some missing. The sample shows roughly 2.5 million clones, roughly nine tenths of them seen only once. Sequencing was carried out using naive CD4+ T cells sorted from blood. Subset meaning: CD45RA+ positively selected. The receptor source for this set is a man aged 18-30 years in good health.

This chain links TRBV7-9 with TRBJ1-4; D ambiguous. The CDR3 length is 15 residues. Deletions cut 1 base from V and 8 bases from J, with 14 bases between. Germline values: CDR1 SEHNR, CDR2 FQNEAQ (reference sequence). CDR3 nucleotide sequence: TGTGCCAGCAGCTTAGGAGGCATCACGGGGGAAAAACTGTTTTTT. Protein product: CASSLGGITGEKLFF.

This sequence joins TRBV18 and TRBJ2-3; 9 bases align to TRBD2. The CDR3 has 16 amino acids. CDR1 and CDR2 from the germline V gene are KGHSH and LQKENI. V lost 2 bases, J lost 3 bases, and 6 bases stayed unmatched. The CDR3 coding sequence is TGTGCCAGCTCACCAGCCGCTAGCGGGAAGACAGATACGCAGTATTTT. As protein: CASSPAASGKTDTQYF.

V usage is TRBV28 and J usage is TRBJ1-5; TRBD1 is a possible D gene (6 bases). Per germline, CDR1 MDHEN and CDR2 SYDVKM. Trimming removed 4 bases at V and 2 bases at J, with 18 bases between. The CDR3 is 17 residues long. The CDR3 loop is CASSSYPGTMGNQPQHF. CDR3 nucleotides: TGTGCCAGCAGTTCTTACCCCGGGACAATGGGCAATCAGCCCCAGCATTTT.

The rearrangement links TRBV18 to TRBJ1-5; the match to TRBD1 covers 7 bases. Looked up from germline, CDR1 is KGHSH and CDR2 is LQKENI. The CDR3 runs to 17 residues. With V trimmed by 4 bases and J by 6 bases, 15 bases remained unmatched. The CDR3 reads CASSLVPGQSVIQPQHF. CDR3 nucleotide sequence: TGTGCCAGCTCACTAGTACCGGGACAGTCAGTCATTCAGCCCCAGCATTTT.

The chain couples TRBV15 to TRBJ2-5, with D maybe TRBD2 (5 bases). Germline CDR1 and CDR2: LNHNV and YYDKDF (reference sequence). This CDR3 has 15 residues. Trimming pared 0 bases from V and 5 bases from J, leaving 13 bases between. The CDR3 nucleotides are TGTGCCACCAGCAGAGACCTTTCCCGAGGGGAGACCCAGTACTTC. Residues: CATSRDLSRGETQYF.

The gene calls are TRBV28 and TRBJ1-4; D not certain. The CDR3 length is 13 residues. Between the trimmed V and J ends, which lost 7 bases and 3 bases, there was a span of 9 bases. Germline V gene lookup returns CDR1 MDHEN and CDR2 SYDVKM. The CDR3 loop is CASTRDSNEKLFF. In nucleotides, the CDR3 is TGTGCCAGCACCCGGGATTCTAATGAAAAACTGTTTTTT. Combining the CDR3 with reference TRBV28 and TRBJ1-4 gives the whole variable domain DVKVTQSSRYLVKRTGEKVFLECVQDMDHENMFWYRQDPGLGLRLIYFSYDVKMKEKGDIPEGYSVSREKKERFSLILESASTNQTSMYLCASTRDSNEKLFFGSGTQLSVL.

The V and J genes are TRBV19 and TRBJ1-2; 9 bases are shared with TRBD1. J lost 7 bases, V lost 5 bases, and 5 bases had no gene match. The CDR3 sequence is 13 residues long. CDR1 and CDR2 from the germline V gene are LNHDA and SQIVND (reference sequence). The CDR3 DNA is TGTGCCAGTAGTCTACAGGGGGCTGGTGGCTACACCTTC. The encoded protein is CASSLQGAGGYTF.

The DNA for the CDR3 is TGCGCCAGCAGCTTGGGGGCCACCGGACAAGAGACCCAGTACTTC. It translates to CASSLGATGQETQYF. The V and J genes are TRBV5-1 and TRBJ2-5; D is ambiguous. V was cut by 0 bases and J by 2 bases, with 11 bases left in between. CDR3 size: 15 residues. Germline values: CDR1 SGHRS, CDR2 YFSETQ.

This sequence joins TRBV4-1 and TRBJ2-1; 11 nucleotides align to TRBD2. CDR3 size: 14 residues. V dropped 8 bases and J dropped 8; count of bases not matched to a gene: 8. CDR1 MGHRA and CDR2 YSYEKL come from the germline V gene. The CDR3 spells CASFSGRAFHEQFF. The CDR3 DNA sequence: TGCGCCAGCTTTAGCGGGAGGGCCTTTCATGAGCAGTTCTTC.

The chain carries TRBV6-5 and TRBJ1-2; D is uncertain. Per the germline V gene, CDR1 is MNHEY and CDR2 is SVGAGI. The length of the CDR3 is 14 residues. Deletions cut 2 bases from V and 7 bases from J, with 14 bases between. CDR3 sequence reads: CASSYEPTARGYTF. Written as DNA, the CDR3 is TGTGCCAGCAGTTACGAGCCTACGGCCCGTGGCTACACCTTC.

The gene calls are TRBV7-9 and TRBJ2-7; D is unresolved. V lost 5 bases and J 2 bases, leaving 10 bases between the germline ends. The length of the CDR3 is 13 residues. The V gene's germline CDR1 is SEHNR and CDR2 FQNEAQ (reference sequence). The CDR3 DNA sequence: TGTGCCAGCAGCGTTTCGGCGGCCTACGAGCAGTACTTC. Its protein is CASSVSAAYEQYF. The variable domain in full, completed from reference TRBV7-9 and TRBJ2-7, reads DTGVSQNPRHKITKRGQNVTFRCDPISEHNRLYWYRQTLGQGPEFLTYFQNEAQLEKSRLLSDRFSAERPKGSFSTLEIQRTEQGDSAMYLCASSVSAAYEQYFGPGTRLTVT.

Only a few counts were recorded for this clone. This chain uses TRBV20-1 with TRBJ1-4, with 8 positions matching TRBD1. V lost 3 bases and J lost 13; bases outside the gene matches: 4. CDR1 DFQATT and CDR2 SNEGSKA come from the germline V gene (reference sequence). CDR3 length equals 11 residues. This chain's CDR3 is CSARTGEVLFF. In DNA form, the CDR3 reads TGCAGTGCTAGGACAGGGGAAGTACTGTTTTTT.

This clone was counted a single time. The gene calls are TRBV2 and TRBJ1-2; no clear D. V lost 5 bases and J lost 8, with 9 bases in between. The CDR3 extends over 11 amino acids. Per the germline V gene, CDR1 is SNHLY and CDR2 is FYNNEI. For the CDR3, the DNA is TGTGCCAGCAGTAACAAGGAAGGCTACACCTTC. This translates into CASSNKEGYTF.

The chain recombines TRBV5-6 with TRBJ1-4; D unresolved. CDR3 size: 15 residues. CDR1 SGHDT and CDR2 YYEEEE come from the germline V gene. Between the trimmed V and J ends, which lost 0 bases and 7 bases, there was a span of 13 bases. The CDR3 nucleotides are TGTGCCAGCAGCTTGGACGGGTCTAAGGGTGAAAAACTGTTTTTT. Translating gives CASSLDGSKGEKLFF.